A single T cell receptor beta chain is shown here with its context. Antigen unknown. Generated by immunoSEQ multiplex PCR, the TCRdb table keeps only in-frame clones and is missing some. The table lists around 300,000 clones, around 86% of them singletons. These data come from a study of shared clonotypes between healthy human individuals. Trimming stripped 0 bases from V and 4 bases from J, with 10 bases between. Germline V lookup: CDR1 LGHNA, CDR2 YSLEER. The CDR3 is 16 residues long. General observations from the study: Sharing across a few donors was seen in approximately 5.2% of naive CD4 clonotypes.

Sequenced sample: memory CD8+ T cells sorted from blood. Subset reported: CD45RO+ cells pooled with CCR7-negative TemRA cells. This chain uses TRBV4-3 with TRBJ2-6; D is perhaps TRBD2 (5 bases). The origin of this receptor is a young man in good health. The CDR3 spells CASSQEGGGGANVLTF. The CDR3 DNA is TGCGCCAGCAGCCAAGAAGGTGGAGGAGGGGCCAACGTCCTGACTTTC.